This T cell receptor (beta chain) was identified during a study of T cells in localized non-small cell lung cancer. Trimming stripped 4 bases from V and 5 bases from J, with 11 bases between. Germline assignment: CDR1 MNHNS and CDR2 SASEGT. There are 13 residues in the CDR3. Sequencing used immunoSEQ multiplex PCR; TCRdb keeps in-frame clones, though not all of them. The sample yields 90,000 to 95,000 clones, about nine tenths seen once. The source was PBMCs, collected before any cancer treatment. J is TRBJ1-1 and V is TRBV6-1; D gene uncertain. The source is a woman between 35 and 75 years old with stage II squamous cell lung carcinoma. The CDR3 DNA reads as TGTGCCAGCAGTGGAAGAGGGAGTACTGAAGCTTTCTTT. It specifies CASSGRGSTEAFF.